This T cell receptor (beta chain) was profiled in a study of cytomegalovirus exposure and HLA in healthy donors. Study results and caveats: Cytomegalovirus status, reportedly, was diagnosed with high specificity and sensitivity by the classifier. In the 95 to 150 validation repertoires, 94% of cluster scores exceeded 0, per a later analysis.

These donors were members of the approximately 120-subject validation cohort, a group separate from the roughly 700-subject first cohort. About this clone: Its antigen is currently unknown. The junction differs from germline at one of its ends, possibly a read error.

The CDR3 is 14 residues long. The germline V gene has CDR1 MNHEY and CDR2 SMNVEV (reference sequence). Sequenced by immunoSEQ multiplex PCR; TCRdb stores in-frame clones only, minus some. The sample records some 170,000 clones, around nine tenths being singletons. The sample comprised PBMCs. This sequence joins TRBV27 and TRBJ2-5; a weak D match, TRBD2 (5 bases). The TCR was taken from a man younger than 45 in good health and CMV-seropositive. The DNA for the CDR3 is TGTGCCAGCAATTTAAACGTCCGGGGAGAGACCCAGTACTTC. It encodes CASNLNVRGETQYF.